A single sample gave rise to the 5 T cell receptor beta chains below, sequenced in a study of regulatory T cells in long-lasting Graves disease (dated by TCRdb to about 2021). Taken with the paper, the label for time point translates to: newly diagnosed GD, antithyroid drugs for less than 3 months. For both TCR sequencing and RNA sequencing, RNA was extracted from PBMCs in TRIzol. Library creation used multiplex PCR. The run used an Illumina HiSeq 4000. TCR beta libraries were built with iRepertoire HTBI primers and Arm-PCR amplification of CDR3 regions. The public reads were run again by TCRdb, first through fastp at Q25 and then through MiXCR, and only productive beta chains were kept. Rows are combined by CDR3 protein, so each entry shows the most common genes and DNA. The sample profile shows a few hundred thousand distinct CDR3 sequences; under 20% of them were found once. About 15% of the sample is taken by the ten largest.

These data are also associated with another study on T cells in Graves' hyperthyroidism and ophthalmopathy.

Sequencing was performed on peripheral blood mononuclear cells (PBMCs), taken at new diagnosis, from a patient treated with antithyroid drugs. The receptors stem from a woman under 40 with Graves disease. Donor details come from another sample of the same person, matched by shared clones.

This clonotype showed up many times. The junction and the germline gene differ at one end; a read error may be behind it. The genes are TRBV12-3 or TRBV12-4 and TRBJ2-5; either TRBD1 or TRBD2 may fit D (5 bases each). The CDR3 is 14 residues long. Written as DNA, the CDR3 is TGTGCCAGCAGCTTAGAGGGGAAACAAGAGACCCAGTACTTC. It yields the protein CASSLEGKQETQYF.

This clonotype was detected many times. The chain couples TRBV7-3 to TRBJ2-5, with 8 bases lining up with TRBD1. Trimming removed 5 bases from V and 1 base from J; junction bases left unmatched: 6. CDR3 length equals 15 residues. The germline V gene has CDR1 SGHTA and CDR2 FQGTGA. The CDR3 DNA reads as TGTGCCAGCAGCCTCAGAGGGACAGGCCAAGAGACCCAGTACTTC. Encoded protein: CASSLRGTGQETQYF.

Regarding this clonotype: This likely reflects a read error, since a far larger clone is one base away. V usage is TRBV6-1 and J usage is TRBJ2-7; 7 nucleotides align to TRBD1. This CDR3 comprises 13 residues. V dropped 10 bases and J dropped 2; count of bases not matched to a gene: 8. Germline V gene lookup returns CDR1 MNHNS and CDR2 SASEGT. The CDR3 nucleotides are TGTGCCATCGCCAGACAGGGCGCCTACGAGCAGTACTTC. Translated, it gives CAIARQGAYEQYF.

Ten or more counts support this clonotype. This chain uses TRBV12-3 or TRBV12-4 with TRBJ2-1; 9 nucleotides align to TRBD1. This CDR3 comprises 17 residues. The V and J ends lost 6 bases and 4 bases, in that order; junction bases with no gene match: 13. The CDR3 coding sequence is TGTGCCAGCAGGGGACCGGGACAGGGATCGGGGTACAATGAGCAGTTCTTC. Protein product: CASRGPGQGSGYNEQFF.

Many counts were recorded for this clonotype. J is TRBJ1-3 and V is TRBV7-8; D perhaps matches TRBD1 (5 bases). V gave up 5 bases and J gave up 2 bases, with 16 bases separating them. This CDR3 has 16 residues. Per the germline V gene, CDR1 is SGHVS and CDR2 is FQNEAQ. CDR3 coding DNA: TGTGCCAGCAGCCCCACCACCGGGACGGCTGGAAACACCATATATTTT. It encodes CASSPTTGTAGNTIYF.